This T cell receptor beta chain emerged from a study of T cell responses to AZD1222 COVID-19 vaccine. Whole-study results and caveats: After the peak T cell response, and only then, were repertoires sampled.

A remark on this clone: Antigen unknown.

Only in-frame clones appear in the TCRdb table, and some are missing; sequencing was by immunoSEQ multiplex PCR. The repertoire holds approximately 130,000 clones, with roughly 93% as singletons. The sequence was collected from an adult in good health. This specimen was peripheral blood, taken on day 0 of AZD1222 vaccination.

The CDR3 here is CASSLADRTDTQYF. CDR3 nucleotide sequence: TGCGCCAGCAGCTTGGCCGACCGCACAGATACGCAGTATTTT. V usage is TRBV5-1 and J usage is TRBJ2-3; D gene unclear. CDR1 is SGHRS, CDR2 YFSETQ, per germline. The CDR3 loop spans 14 amino acids. Trimming left V 0 bases short and J 1 base short, with 6 bases between.